The T cell receptor (beta chain) described here comes from a study of technical replicates of blood from several donors. From germline, CDR1 is MGHDK and CDR2 SYGVNS. Trimming took 4 bases from V and 2 from J, leaving 16 bases between them. The CDR3 length is 16 residues. The table came from immunoSEQ multiplex PCR; TCRdb's copy has only in-frame clones and leaves some out. The table has 100,000 or so clones, 85% to 95% seen once. This chain uses TRBV25-1 with TRBJ2-3; no definite D call. Sequencing was done on a sample of T cells isolated from PBMCs. This clonotype originated in a human donor in good health. The CDR3: CASSGASPRYTDTQYF. CDR3 DNA sequence: TGTGCCAGCAGTGGGGCGTCACCCAGATACACAGATACGCAGTATTTT.